The rows below give T cell receptor beta chains drawn from one sample of a study of cytomegalovirus exposure and HLA in healthy donors. Assay: immunoSEQ multiplex PCR; the TCRdb copy retains only in-frame clones and omits some. The sample includes fewer than 250,000 clones, approximately 87% of them seen just once. Sequencing was done on a sample of PBMCs. These receptors all stem from a human donor in good health. Each CDR3 is given with its conserved first and last residue. A D gene is named only where the DNA matches it firmly. Rows may omit the clone size; those that give it use once, few, many or a size class.

.	TRBV11-2	TRBJ2-3	.	CASSPLVRSTDTQYF	TGTGCCAGCAGCCCGTTGGTGCGGAGCACAGATACGCAGTATTTT
.	TRBV4-1	TRBJ2-7	.	CASSQESRGSYEQYF	TGCGCCAGCAGCCAAGAATCCAGGGGATCCTACGAGCAGTACTTC
.	TRBV5-1	TRBJ1-2	TRBD1	CASSFGTGGTGYTF	TGCGCCAGCAGCTTTGGGACAGGGGGTACTGGCTACACCTTC
.	TRBV28	TRBJ2-1	TRBD2	CATEREGYNEQFF	TGTGCCACCGAGCGGGAGGGCTACAATGAGCAGTTCTTC
once	TRBV9	TRBJ2-7	.	CASSEDSVSYEQYF	TGTGCCAGCAGCGAAGACAGTGTCTCCTACGAGCAGTACTTC
.	TRBV28	TRBJ1-1	.	CASTLPGLNTEAFF	TGTGCCAGCACTTTACCAGGATTGAACACTGAAGCTTTCTTT
.	TRBV19	TRBJ2-7	.	CASSFWTPNQQGTTRDYEQYF	TGTGCCAGTAGTTTTTGGACTCCAAACCAGCAGGGGACCACTAGGGACTACGAGCAGTACTTC
.	TRBV25-1	TRBJ1-5	.	CASGASLGTPTNQPQHF	TGTGCCAGCGGGGCATCCCTCGGGACTCCCACCAATCAGCCCCAGCATTTT
.	TRBV7-9	TRBJ1-3	TRBD1	CASSSGTGGGNTIYF	TGTGCCAGCAGCTCCGGGACAGGGGGAGGAAACACCATATATTTT
.	TRBV6-1	TRBJ1-5	.	CASRWAGGNQPQHF	TGTGCCAGCAGATGGGCAGGGGGCAATCAGCCCCAGCATTTT
.	TRBV10-3	TRBJ2-7	.	CAISESGGGTYEQYF	TGTGCCATCAGTGAGTCTGGGGGAGGCACTTACGAGCAGTACTTC
once	TRBV7-8	TRBJ2-2	.	CASSPQTGELFF	TGTGCCAGCAGCCCGCAGACCGGGGAGCTGTTTTTT
.	TRBV7-9	TRBJ2-7	.	CASSSAGPRHEQYF	TGTGCCAGCAGCTCGGCGGGTCCGCGACACGAGCAGTACTTC
.	TRBV27	TRBJ2-7	TRBD2	CASSLRTSGSYEQYF	TGTGCCAGCAGTTTAAGGACTAGCGGCTCCTACGAGCAGTACTTC
few	TRBV7-9	TRBJ1-1	.	CASSPRTVEAFF	TGTGCCAGCAGCCCGCGGACAGTAGAAGCTTTCTTT
.	TRBV19	TRBJ1-4	.	CASSMITESRSLFF	TGTGCCAGTAGTATGATCACCGAGAGCCGATCACTGTTTTTT
.	TRBV7-6	TRBJ2-2	.	CASQLLREAGELFF	TGTGCCAGTCAACTTTTAAGGGAGGCCGGGGAGCTGTTTTTT
.	TRBV4-1	TRBJ1-2	TRBD1	CASSQPRDRRYGYTF	TGCGCCAGCAGCCAGCCTAGGGACAGGAGATATGGCTACACCTTC
.	TRBV5-4	TRBJ1-5	.	CASSLDGVRQPQHF	TGTGCCAGCAGCTTGGACGGGGTCCGTCAGCCCCAGCATTTT
.	TRBV7-2	TRBJ1-4	.	CASSLGLVRNEKLFF	TGTGCCAGCAGCTTAGGACTTGTAAGGAATGAAAAACTGTTTTTT
.	TRBV7-9	TRBJ2-4	.	CASSPTAAKNIQYF	TGTGCCAGCAGCCCGACAGCTGCCAAAAACATTCAGTACTTC
.	TRBV9	TRBJ2-1	.	CASSPSLADEQFF	TGTGCCAGCAGCCCCTCACTCGCTGATGAGCAGTTCTTC
.	TRBV5-1	TRBJ2-1	TRBD2	CASSLRTSGSLTYNEQFF	TGCGCCAGCAGCTTAAGGACTAGCGGGAGTTTGACCTACAATGAGCAGTTCTTC
.	TRBV4-3	TRBJ1-2	.	CASRTAPRVGGYTF	TGCGCCAGCAGAACGGCCCCCAGGGTGGGTGGCTACACCTTC
.	TRBV15	TRBJ2-7	TRBD2	CATSRGLAGVEQYF	TGTGCCACCAGCAGAGGACTAGCGGGGGTCGAGCAGTACTTC
.	TRBV4-2	TRBJ2-7	TRBD2	CASSQVGTSGSYEQYF	TGTGCCAGCAGCCAAGTCGGGACTAGCGGATCCTACGAGCAGTACTTC
.	TRBV9	TRBJ1-3	TRBD1	CASSPPGLTGFGNTIYF	TGTGCCAGCAGCCCCCCCGGATTGACAGGGTTTGGAAACACCATATATTTT
.	TRBV6-1	TRBJ1-3	.	CASSEEGSRSGNTIYF	TGTGCCAGCAGTGAGGAGGGCTCCCGCTCTGGAAACACCATATATTTT
.	TRBV4-2	TRBJ2-3	TRBD2	CASSQVDRRELEDTQYF	TGTGCCAGCAGCCAAGTCGATCGGCGGGAGCTCGAGGATACGCAGTATTTT
.	TRBV12-5	TRBJ2-1	.	CASGLVLRGGFLNEQFF	TGTGCTAGTGGTTTGGTACTTAGGGGAGGTTTTCTTAATGAGCAGTTCTTC
once	TRBV5-1	TRBJ2-3	TRBD1	CASSLGTGGRTDTQYF	TGCGCCAGCAGCTTAGGGACAGGGGGCCGCACAGATACGCAGTATTTT
.	TRBV6-1	TRBJ1-2	.	CASSEATGYGYTF	TGTGCCAGCAGTGAAGCGACAGGCTATGGCTACACCTTC
.	TRBV18	TRBJ1-1	TRBD1	CASSLDRGTEAFF	TGTGCCAGCTCACTAGACAGGGGCACTGAAGCTTTCTTT
.	TRBV6-1	TRBJ1-2	TRBD1	CASTIQGGGPYGYTF	TGTGCCAGCACCATACAGGGGGGGGGCCCCTATGGCTACACCTTC
.	TRBV11-2	TRBJ2-2	.	CASSLVRRMNTGELFF	TGTGCCAGCAGCTTAGTGAGGAGAATGAACACCGGGGAGCTGTTTTTT
.	TRBV28	TRBJ1-4	.	CASSSGENEKLFF	TGTGCCAGCAGTTCGGGGGAGAATGAAAAACTGTTTTTT
.	TRBV4-1	TRBJ2-3	.	CASSQDIPTDTQYF	TGCGCCAGCAGCCAAGATATCCCCACAGATACGCAGTATTTT
.	TRBV5-1	TRBJ1-1	TRBD1	CASSNRTGGNTEAFF	TGCGCCAGCAGCAACAGGACAGGGGGGAACACTGAAGCTTTCTTT
.	TRBV7-9	TRBJ1-2	.	CASSFRGDGYTF	TGTGCCAGCAGCTTCAGGGGAGATGGCTACACCTTC
.	TRBV5-6	TRBJ2-2	TRBD1	CASSLVGQGTGELFF	TGTGCCAGCAGCTTGGTGGGACAGGGGACCGGGGAGCTGTTTTTT
.	TRBV19	TRBJ1-2	.	CASSIVEGLDGYTF	TGTGCCAGTAGTATAGTTGAGGGATTGGATGGCTACACCTTC